This T cell receptor (beta chain) was documented in a study of T cells in Graves' hyperthyroidism and ophthalmopathy. This clonotype was seen repeatedly, ten times or more. Its antigen is currently unknown. Study outcomes and limitations: Ophthalmopathy got predicted by the model a median about 6.5 months before its onset.

Uncontrolled infections, other autoimmune diseases, pregnancy or lactation led to exclusion of patients. Template material for amplifying TCR beta CDR3 regions consisted of RNA transcripts. RT-PCR in the first round (using the HTBI primer set) targeted the TCR CDR3. One entry per CDR3 protein results from TCRdb running MiXCR on the multiplex PCR reads. The data contain roughly 700,000 distinct CDR3 sequences, 12% to 15% of them seen just once; the ten biggest clones take up 10%. This receptor was identified in a woman aged 18-29 years with Graves' hyperthyroidism. Specimen: blood.

Here the CDR3 reads CSASPGNEQFF. The DNA for the CDR3 is TGCAGTGCTAGTCCGGGGAATGAGCAGTTCTTC. This chain joins TRBV20-1 and TRBJ2-1, with a tentative D call TRBD2 (5 bases). From germline, CDR1 is DFQATT and CDR2 SNEGSKA (reference sequence). The length of the CDR3 is 11 residues. Trimming removed 3 bases at V and 7 bases at J, with 7 bases between.